This entry describes one T cell receptor (beta chain). TCRdb used MiXCR to reprocess the PCR reads, holding one entry per CDR3 protein. The sample comprises roughly 9,800 distinct CDR3 sequences, 55% to 75% of which are singletons, and roughly 27% rests with the top ten. The CDR3 has 14 amino acids. V was trimmed by 5 bases and J by 7 bases, leaving 12 bases between them. Germline CDR1 is SGHVS and CDR2 is FQNEAQ. The sample belongs to a study of tumor-infiltrating lymphocytes in oesophageal squamous cell carcinoma. The sample taken for sequencing was esophageal tumor tissue. The J gene is TRBJ1-6, the V gene TRBV7-8; a possible D gene is TRBD1 (6 bases). The receptor was isolated from a female donor with esophageal squamous cell carcinoma. This chain's CDR3 is CASSHRTDNSPLHF. The CDR3 DNA sequence: TGTGCCAGCAGCCATCGGACAGACAATTCACCCCTCCACTTT.